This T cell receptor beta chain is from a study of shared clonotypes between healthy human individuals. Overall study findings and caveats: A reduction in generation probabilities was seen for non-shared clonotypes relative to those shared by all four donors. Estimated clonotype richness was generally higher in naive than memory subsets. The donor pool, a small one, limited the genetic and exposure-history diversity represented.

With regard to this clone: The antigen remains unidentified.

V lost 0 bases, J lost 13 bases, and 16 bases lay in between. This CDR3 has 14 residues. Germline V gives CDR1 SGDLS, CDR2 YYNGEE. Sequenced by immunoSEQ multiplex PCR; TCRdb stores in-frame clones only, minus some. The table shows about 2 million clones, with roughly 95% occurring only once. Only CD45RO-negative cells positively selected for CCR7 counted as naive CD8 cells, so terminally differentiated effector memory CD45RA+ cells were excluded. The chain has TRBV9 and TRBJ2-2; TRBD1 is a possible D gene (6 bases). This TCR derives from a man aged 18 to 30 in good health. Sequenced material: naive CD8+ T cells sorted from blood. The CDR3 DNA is TGTGCCAGCAGCGTAGAGACTCTGGGGACAAGGCTGTTTTTT. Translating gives CASSVETLGTRLFF.